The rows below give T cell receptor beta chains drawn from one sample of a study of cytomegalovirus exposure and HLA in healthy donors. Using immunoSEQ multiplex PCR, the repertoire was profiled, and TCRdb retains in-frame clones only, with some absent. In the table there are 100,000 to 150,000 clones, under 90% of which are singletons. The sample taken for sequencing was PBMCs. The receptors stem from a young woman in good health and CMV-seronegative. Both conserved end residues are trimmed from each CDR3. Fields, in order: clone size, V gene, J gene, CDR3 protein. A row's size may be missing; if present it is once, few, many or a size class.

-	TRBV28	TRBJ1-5	ASSPRTGYQPQH
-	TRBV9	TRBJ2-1	ASSVEGREDANEQF
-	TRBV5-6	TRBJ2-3	ASSYGETDTQY
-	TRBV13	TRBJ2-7	ASSFGTGGDEQY
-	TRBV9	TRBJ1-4	ASSVGESGFLEKLF
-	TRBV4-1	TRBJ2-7	ASSQGLADYEQY
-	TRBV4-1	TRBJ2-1	ASSQIGGREIYNEQF
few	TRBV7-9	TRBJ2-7	ASSGTSGEAREQY
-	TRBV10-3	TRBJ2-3	AISGDQGSTDTQY
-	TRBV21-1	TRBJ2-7	ASSNRDPQKDYEQY
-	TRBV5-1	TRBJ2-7	ASSLGQKLAGYEQY
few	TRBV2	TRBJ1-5	ASRQVNQPQH
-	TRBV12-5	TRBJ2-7	ASGLLFSGSGYEQY
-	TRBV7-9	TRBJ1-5	ASSPGQGAGQPQH
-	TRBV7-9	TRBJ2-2	ASNHRRDSGGTGELF
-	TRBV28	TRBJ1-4	ASSHRATNEKLF
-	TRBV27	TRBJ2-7	ASSLGLAGYEQY
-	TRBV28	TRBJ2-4	ASSLGAHARNIQY
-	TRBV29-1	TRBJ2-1	SPMDSNEQF
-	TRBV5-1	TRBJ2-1	ASRRQGALNEQF
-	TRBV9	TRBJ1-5	ASSVGQGNQPQH
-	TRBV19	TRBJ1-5	ASTGQVAQPQH
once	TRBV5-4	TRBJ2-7	ASSATGPSYEQY
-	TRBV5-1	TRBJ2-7	ASSLDSDSYEQY
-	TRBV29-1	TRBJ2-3	SVVDRGWDTQY
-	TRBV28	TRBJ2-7	ASSFTRGRYEQY
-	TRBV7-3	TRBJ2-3	ASTREGRSTDTQY
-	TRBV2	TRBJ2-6	ASSDYSGANVLT
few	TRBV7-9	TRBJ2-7	ASSLDSSGLT
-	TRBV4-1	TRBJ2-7	ASSQRELYEQY
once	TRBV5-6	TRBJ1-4	ASSFGTGNEKLF
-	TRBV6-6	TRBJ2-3	ASSTTGQGTDTQY
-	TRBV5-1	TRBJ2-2	ASRLDRVTGELF
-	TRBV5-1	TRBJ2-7	ASSLEVAPTAYEQY
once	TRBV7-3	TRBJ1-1	ASSTTGGGEAF
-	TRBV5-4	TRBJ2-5	ASSLDHQGARRETQY
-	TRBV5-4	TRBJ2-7	ASSRGLAGDEQY
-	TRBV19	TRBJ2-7	ASSSGTGAYEQY
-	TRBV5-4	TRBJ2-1	ASSGHGTSRYNEQF
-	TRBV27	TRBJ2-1	ASTGQGGYNEQF
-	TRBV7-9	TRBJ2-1	ASGPGLLNEQF
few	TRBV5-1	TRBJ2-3	ASSSNLGATDTQY
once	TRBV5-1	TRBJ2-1	ASSLSASGIYNEQF
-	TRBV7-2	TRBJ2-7	ASSWQGVYEQY
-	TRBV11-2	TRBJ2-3	ASSRGLAGAAGGDTQY
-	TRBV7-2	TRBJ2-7	ASSSRDRGGEQY
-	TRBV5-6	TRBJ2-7	ASSLAGTAYEQY